The 20 T cell receptor beta chains below were found in one sample sequenced in a study of T-cell memory formation after mild COVID-19. TCRdb reprocessed the 5' RACE reads with MiXCR, giving one entry per CDR3 protein. The sample contains about 560,000 distinct CDR3 sequences, about a fifth of which appear only once. Sequenced sample: PBMCs or a T cell subset sorted from them (not recorded which). The origin of the receptors is an adult woman who had mild COVID-19 (a few samples of this study predate the infection). Cell type and time point are not known.

A few counts support this clonotype. The chain recombines TRBV18 with TRBJ1-4; D ambiguous. The V end was cut by 0 bases, the J end by 4 bases, with 3 bases between. Per germline, CDR1 KGHSH and CDR2 LQKENI. The CDR3 is made up of 13 amino acids. The chain's CDR3 is CASSPPFNEKLFF. The CDR3 coding sequence is TGTGCCAGCTCACCACCCTTTAATGAAAAACTGTTTTTT.

The CDR3, as DNA: TGTGCCAGCAGTTCTCGGACGATCCAAGAGACCCAGTACTTC. It yields the protein CASSSRTIQETQYF. J is TRBJ2-5 and V is TRBV12-3 or TRBV12-4; no reliable D call. The CDR3 totals 14 residues. Between the trimmed V and J ends, which lost 4 bases and 1 base, there was a span of 10 bases.

This clonotype was counted between two and nine times. The rearrangement joins TRBV6-5 to TRBJ1-2; D might be TRBD1 (5 bases). The CDR3 extends over 11 amino acids. Germline CDR1 and CDR2: MNHEY and SVGAGI. Trimming took 8 bases from V and 2 from J, leaving 6 bases between them. The CDR3 DNA follows: TGTGCCAGCTGGGACAACTATGGCTACACCTTC. Residues: CASWDNYGYTF.

The V and J genes are TRBV6-5 and TRBJ2-3; the match to TRBD2 covers 8 bases. Unmatched junction bases numbered 10, after V lost 2 bases and J lost 6 bases. CDR3 length: 16 residues. CDR1 is MNHEY, CDR2 SVGAGI, per germline. CDR3 DNA sequence: TGTGCCAGCAGTTACGCACCGGGACTAGGTTCTGATACGCAGTATTTT. Translating gives CASSYAPGLGSDTQYF.

This clonotype has a count of ten or more. J is TRBJ1-3 and V is TRBV12-3 or TRBV12-4; 8 positions agree with TRBD1. The junction had 20 bases not matched to a gene; V was cut back by 10 bases and J by 0 bases. The CDR3 length is 19 residues. The CDR3 spells CATSRPHGTGSSSGNTIYF. The CDR3, as DNA: TGTGCCACCTCGAGACCACACGGGACAGGATCCAGCTCTGGAAACACCATATATTTT.

CDR3 amino acids: CASSYSGPYRNEQFF. For the CDR3, the DNA is TGTGCCAGCAGTTACTCGGGACCTTACAGAAATGAGCAGTTCTTC. The rearrangement uses TRBV6-5 and TRBJ2-1; D is tentatively TRBD1 or TRBD2 (5 bases each). CDR1 MNHEY and CDR2 SVGAGI come from the germline V gene. V lost 0 bases and J 7 bases, leaving 13 bases between the germline ends. The CDR3 is 15 residues long.

The chain recombines TRBV6-6 with TRBJ1-4; maybe TRBD1 (6 bases). The CDR3 loop spans 16 amino acids. Trimming pared 2 bases from V and 8 bases from J, leaving 18 bases between. Germline-derived CDR1 and CDR2 are MNHNY and SVGAGI (reference sequence). The CDR3 protein is CASSYPPGRGGEKLFF. In DNA, the CDR3 is TGTGCCAGCAGTTACCCGCCCGGCAGGGGAGGGGAAAAACTGTTTTTT.

This clonotype was observed a few times. The rearrangement joins TRBV7-9 to TRBJ2-5; D is unresolved. This CDR3 comprises 14 residues. The germline gives CDR1 SEHNR, CDR2 FQNEAQ (reference sequence). Trimming removed 4 bases from V and 0 bases from J, with 9 bases in between. CDR3 nucleotides: TGTGCCAGCAGCTCCTACCAGTACCAAGAGACCCAGTACTTC. Protein product: CASSSYQYQETQYF.

This clonotype was detected many times. The chain joins TRBV12-3 or TRBV12-4 to TRBJ2-3; D is ambiguous. The CDR3 has 14 residues. Deletions cut 1 base from V and 2 bases from J, with 7 bases between. CDR3 amino acids: CASSLGSNTDTQYF. DNA for the CDR3: TGTGCCAGCAGTTTAGGCTCGAACACAGATACGCAGTATTTT.

The V and J genes are TRBV11-2 and TRBJ2-1, with 8 nucleotides matching TRBD1. CDR1 and CDR2 (germline): SGHAT, FQNNGV. This CDR3 is built from 13 residues. J was trimmed by 9 bases and V by 5 bases; bases with no gene match: 6. The CDR3 DNA sequence: TGTGCCAGCAGCCCCCAAACAGGGGGTGAGCAGTTCTTC. Its translation: CASSPQTGGEQFF.

This clonotype occurred a few times. The chain is built from TRBV12-3 or TRBV12-4 and TRBJ1-5; D not certain. The CDR3 loop spans 13 amino acids. The V gene lost 3 bases and the J gene lost 7 bases, with 10 bases spanning the gap. Here the CDR3 reads CASSLEDTQPQHF. The DNA for the CDR3 is TGTGCCAGCAGTTTGGAAGACACCCAGCCCCAGCATTTT.

This sequence joins TRBV19 and TRBJ2-2; 8 bases map to TRBD1. With V trimmed by 3 bases and J by 4 bases, 16 bases remained unmatched. Germline CDR1 and CDR2: LNHDA and SQIVND (reference sequence). The CDR3 runs to 19 residues. The CDR3 region has the DNA TGTGCCAGTAGTATTGATGTGTTGGACAGGGTAACGAGCACCGGGGAGCTGTTTTTT. This codes for CASSIDVLDRVTSTGELFF. The full variable domain, completed using reference TRBV19 and TRBJ2-2, is DGGITQSPKYLFRKEGQNVTLSCEQNLNHDAMYWYRQDPGQGLRLIYYSQIVNDFQKGDIAEGYSVSREKKESFPLTVTSAQKNPTAFYLCASSIDVLDRVTSTGELFFGEGSRLTVL.

As concerns this clonotype: At one boundary the junction diverges from the germline segment, which might be a read error. The chain employs TRBV20-1 and TRBJ2-1, with 7 bases that match TRBD2. Germline CDR1 DFQATT, CDR2 SNEGSKA (reference sequence). This CDR3 spans 11 amino acids. DNA for the CDR3: TGCAGTGCTAGAGATCTGGCGGGGGAAATCTTC. Protein: CSARDLAGEIF.

This clonotype was found a few times. The chain has TRBV12-3 or TRBV12-4 and TRBJ1-2, with 10 nucleotides matching TRBD1. The CDR3 contains 15 residues. The trim removed 5 bases at V and 2 bases at J, leaving 5 bases unmatched. The CDR3 loop is CASSETGGANYGYTF. CDR3 sequence (DNA): TGTGCCAGCAGTGAGACAGGGGGCGCGAACTATGGCTACACCTTC.

This clonotype was recorded a few times. This rearrangement joins TRBV9 to TRBJ2-4; TRBD2 might be the D (6 bases). V was trimmed by 2 bases and J by 7 bases, leaving 13 bases between them. The CDR3 is 14 amino acids. In germline, CDR1 is SGDLS, CDR2 YYNGEE. CDR3 loop: CASSVGGYDNIQYF. CDR3 sequence (DNA): TGTGCCAGCAGCGTTGGGGGGTATGATAACATTCAGTACTTC.

The chain links TRBV6-5 to TRBJ1-2; D remains unclear. Germline V CDR1 and CDR2: MNHEY, SVGAGI. V was trimmed by 6 bases and J by 6 bases, leaving 14 bases between them. The CDR3 totals 13 residues. CDR3 in DNA: TGTGCCAGCAGGAGAACACGGGAGAATGGCTACACCTTC. Translating it yields CASRRTRENGYTF.

This clonotype was detected a few times. V usage is TRBV12-3 or TRBV12-4 and J usage is TRBJ2-3, with D unclear. V lost 3 bases and J lost 2, with 9 bases in between. CDR3 length equals 14 residues. CDR3 loop: CASSLEGNTDTQYF. CDR3 sequence (DNA): TGTGCCAGCAGTTTGGAAGGGAACACAGATACGCAGTATTTT.

The V gene is TRBV12-3 or TRBV12-4, the J gene TRBJ2-7; D may be TRBD1 (6 bases). The CDR3 totals 19 residues. Trimming removed 3 bases from V and 1 base from J, with 25 bases in between. The CDR3 reads CASSFYGRGRSKGSYEQYF. In DNA form, the CDR3 reads TGTGCCAGCAGTTTTTATGGCAGGGGTCGGTCTAAGGGATCCTACGAGCAGTACTTC.

This clonotype has a handful of counts. The chain uses TRBV29-1 and TRBJ2-1; perhaps TRBD2 as D (6 bases). Germline CDR1 reads SQVTM; CDR2 reads ANQGSEA. The CDR3 contains 13 residues. Trimming cost V 6 bases and J 4 bases, with 13 bases left between them. This CDR3 reads CSVPRGIYNEQFF. CDR3 nucleotide sequence: TGCAGCGTCCCCCGGGGGATTTACAATGAGCAGTTCTTC.

This clonotype showed up many times. The rearrangement joins TRBV20-1 to TRBJ2-3; 8 bases are a match to TRBD1. V trimming: 0 bases; J trimming: 2 bases; junction bases outside the gene matches: 7. The CDR3 is 16 residues long. Germline CDR1 and CDR2: DFQATT and SNEGSKA (reference sequence). The CDR3 spells CSARDRDRGFTDTQYF. The CDR3 DNA is TGCAGTGCTAGAGATCGAGACAGGGGCTTCACAGATACGCAGTATTTT.